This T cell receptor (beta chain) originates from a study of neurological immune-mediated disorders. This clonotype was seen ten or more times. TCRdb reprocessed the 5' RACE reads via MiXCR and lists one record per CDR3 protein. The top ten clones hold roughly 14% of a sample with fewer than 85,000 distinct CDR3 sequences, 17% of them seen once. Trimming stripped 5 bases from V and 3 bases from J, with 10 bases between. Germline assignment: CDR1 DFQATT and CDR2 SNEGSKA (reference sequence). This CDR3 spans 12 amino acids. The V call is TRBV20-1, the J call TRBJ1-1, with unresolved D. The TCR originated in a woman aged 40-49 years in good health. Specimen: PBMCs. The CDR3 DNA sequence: TGCAGTGCTTTTTTCGAGGACACTGAAGCTTTCTTT. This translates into CSAFFEDTEAFF.